This T cell receptor (beta chain) came from a study of cytomegalovirus exposure and HLA in healthy donors. Study conclusions and caveats: A later analysis found that most CMV-associated TCR beta chains appeared HLA-restricted. Sequencing likely caused a cluster of highly shared sequence variants. With later analysis, a missense DCLRE1C variant became linked to TCR beta V- and J-gene trimming.

The germline V gene has CDR1 MNHEY and CDR2 SMNVEV (reference sequence). The CDR3 has 14 amino acids. The V and J ends lost 5 bases and 1 base respectively, with 12 bases between them. PCR was performed using 60 Vbeta and 13 Jbeta primers. Assay used: immunoSEQ multiplex PCR; TCRdb lists only in-frame clones, some missing. The table has fewer than 120,000 clones, 80% to 85% seen once. As for this clone: Antigen unknown.

The sequenced sample was PBMCs. J is TRBJ2-7 and V is TRBV27, with D perhaps TRBD1 (6 bases). This TCR was recovered from a woman aged 60-75 years in good health and CMV-seropositive. The CDR3 coding sequence is TGTGCCAGCAGTCACCAAAGGGGGTCCTACGAGCAGTACTTC. It yields the protein CASSHQRGSYEQYF.